These 21 T cell receptor beta chains were all obtained from the same sample, sequenced in a study of human T cells and chemical hapten exposure (dated by TCRdb to 2020 to 2023). Explained via the paper, the time point label denotes: pre-sensitization, week 0. What this sample's treatment or condition label stands for: therapeutic diphenylcyclopropenone sensitization with weekly scalp DPC. To prepare the library, RACE was applied. Sequencing was performed on a NextSeq 500. TCRdb trimmed public reads at Q25 via fastp, called clones via MiXCR and kept in-frame beta chains. Under each unique CDR3 protein, matching rows form one entry showing the most common genes and DNA. This sample gives about 180,000 distinct CDR3 sequences in total; approximately 29% of them show up just once. The ten largest account for roughly 3% of the sample. The sequenced sample was whole blood, obtained in connection with sensitization to the hapten diphenylcyclopropenone (DPC). Source of these receptors: a woman under 40 with alopecia areata. Some clones in this sample may be carry-over from other donors' samples.

This chain uses TRBV28 with TRBJ2-4; 11 bases align to TRBD1. The J segment lost 6 bases and the V segment lost 3 bases, leaving 4 bases of the junction unmatched. Germline CDR1 and CDR2: MDHEN and SYDVKM. This CDR3 is built from 15 residues. The CDR3 loop reads CASSFPGQGGNIQYF. The CDR3 region has the DNA TGTGCCAGCAGTTTCCCGGGACAGGGGGGAAACATTCAGTACTTC.

The genes are TRBV5-1 and TRBJ2-1, with D unclear. Germline CDR1 SGHRS, CDR2 YFSETQ. Trimming took off 1 base at V and 5 bases at J, with 7 bases between the two ends. CDR3 length equals 13 residues. As DNA, the CDR3 is TGCGCCAGCAGCTTGCCGACCAACAATGAGCAGTTCTTC. Translation: CASSLPTNNEQFF.

Ten or more counts support this clonotype. The V gene is TRBV21-1, the J gene TRBJ1-1; TRBD1, the table's D call, lacks a check against the DNA. TRBV21-1 is marked as a pseudogene. The CDR3 loop spans 16 amino acids. The CDR3 reads CASSKGAGGENTEAFF. CDR3 DNA sequence: TGTGCCAGCAGCAAAGGGGCCGGGGGCGAGAACACTGAAGCTTTCTTT.

The gene calls are TRBV7-3 and TRBJ1-3, with 9 bases matching TRBD1. The CDR3 is 15 amino acids. V was clipped by 6 bases and J by 0 bases; unmatched bases: 3. Germline assignment: CDR1 SGHTA and CDR2 FQGTGA. CDR3: CASSLTGGSGNTIYF. The CDR3 nucleotides are TGTGCCAGCAGTCTGACAGGGGGCTCTGGAAACACCATATATTTT. The variable domain in full, completed from reference TRBV7-3 and TRBJ1-3, reads GAGVSQTPSNKVTEKGKYVELRCDPISGHTALYWYRQSLGQGPEFLIYFQGTGAADDSGLPNDRFFAVRPEGSVSTLKIQRTERGDSAVYLCASSLTGGSGNTIYFGEGSWLTVV.

This clonotype was seen a handful of times. V usage is TRBV7-2 and J usage is TRBJ2-3; a possible D gene is TRBD2 (6 bases). CDR3 length equals 15 residues. Germline V lookup: CDR1 SGHTA, CDR2 FQGNSA. Trimming removed 0 bases at V and 2 bases at J, with 9 bases between. CDR3 nucleotides: TGTGCCAGCAGCTTAGCGGGAGGCGCCACAGATACGCAGTATTTT. It yields the protein CASSLAGGATDTQYF.

This clonotype has a handful of counts. The chain links TRBV19 to TRBJ2-1, with 8 bases that match TRBD1. The germline V gene encodes CDR1 LNHDA and CDR2 SQIVND (reference sequence). There are 17 residues in the CDR3. The V gene end was trimmed by 3 bases and the J gene end by 3 bases; junction bases not matched to a gene: 10. CDR3 sequence reads: CASSIGQGIALYNEQFF. Here the CDR3 DNA reads TGTGCCAGTAGTATCGGACAGGGTATTGCTCTCTACAATGAGCAGTTCTTC.

This clonotype was detected a few times. CDR3 loop: CSAYPGQLYGYTF. The CDR3, as DNA: TGCAGTGCCTACCCGGGACAGCTTTATGGCTACACCTTC. The chain combines TRBV20-1 with TRBJ1-2; 7 nucleotides match TRBD1. This CDR3 has 13 residues. Germline V lookup: CDR1 DFQATT, CDR2 SNEGSKA (reference sequence). The V gene end was trimmed by 6 bases and the J gene end by 5 bases; junction bases not matched to a gene: 9.

V usage is TRBV6-6 and J usage is TRBJ2-7; 9 bases are a match to TRBD1. Germline V gene data show CDR1 as MNHNY and CDR2 as SVGAGI (reference sequence). V shed 6 bases, J shed 3 bases, and the junction held 6 bases outside the gene matches. The CDR3 length is 14 residues. The CDR3 spells CASRPPGQGYEQYF. DNA for the CDR3: TGTGCCAGCAGGCCCCCGGGACAGGGCTACGAGCAGTACTTC.

This clonotype was picked up many times. In DNA form, the CDR3 reads TGTGCCAGCAGCTACCCGGGACTAGCTGTATACAATGAGCAGTTCTTC. Translation gives CASSYPGLAVYNEQFF. V and J are TRBV11-3 and TRBJ2-1; 9 positions match TRBD2. Germline CDR1 SGHNT, CDR2 YENEEA. V was clipped by 4 bases and J by 4 bases; unmatched bases: 8. CDR3 size: 16 residues.

A few counts support this clonotype. V is TRBV7-9 and J is TRBJ1-1, with 7 bases matching TRBD1. This CDR3 is built from 16 residues. The junction had 8 bases not matched to a gene; V was cut back by 4 bases and J by 0 bases. Germline values: CDR1 SEHNR, CDR2 FQNEAQ (reference sequence). Written as DNA, the CDR3 is TGTGCCAGCAGCTCTAGCAGGGGGGCTCTGAACACTGAAGCTTTCTTT. Encoded protein: CASSSSRGALNTEAFF. Full variable domain (rest looked up from reference TRBV7-9 and TRBJ1-1): DTGVSQNPRHKITKRGQNVTFRCDPISEHNRLYWYRQTLGQGPEFLTYFQNEAQLEKSRLLSDRFSAERPKGSFSTLEIQRTEQGDSAMYLCASSSSRGALNTEAFFGQGTRLTVV.

This clonotype was observed a handful of times. The V and J genes are TRBV30 and TRBJ1-1; tentative D call: TRBD1 (5 bases). Germline CDR1 GTSNPN, CDR2 SVGIG (reference sequence). V gave up 5 bases and J gave up 3 bases, with 25 bases separating them. The CDR3 contains 17 residues. CDR3 sequence: CAWVFRGPAFSDTEAFF. CDR3 nucleotide sequence: TGTGCCTGGGTTTTTCGGGGACCGGCGTTTTCCGACACTGAAGCTTTCTTT.

The DNA of the CDR3 is TGTGCCAGCAGTTTCGCTACTCACCAGGCCCATACGCAGTATTTT. Residues: CASSFATHQAHTQYF. V usage is TRBV6-5 and J usage is TRBJ2-3, with D unclear. Trimming shortened V by 4 bases and J by 7 bases, and 18 bases separated the two germline ends. The CDR3 consists of 15 residues. Germline assignment: CDR1 MNHEY and CDR2 SVGAGI.

This chain uses TRBV4-2 with TRBJ2-3; TRBD2 aligns across 8 bases. The CDR3 is made up of 16 amino acids. Germline CDR1 and CDR2: LGHNA and YNFKEQ. With V trimmed by 1 base and J by 1 base, 4 bases remained unmatched. This chain's CDR3 is CASSQVEAGGTDTQYF. CDR3 bases: TGTGCCAGCAGCCAAGTCGAAGCGGGAGGCACAGATACGCAGTATTTT.

The J gene is TRBJ1-2, the V gene TRBV11-2; the D gene is possibly TRBD1 (5 bases). The CDR3 covers 14 residues. The germline V and J ends were trimmed by 5 bases and 0 bases, with 10 bases remaining between them. Germline V CDR1 and CDR2: SGHAT, FQNNGV. CDR3 DNA: TGTGCCAGCAGCCCGGACACTCCTAACTATGGCTACACCTTC. Translating gives CASSPDTPNYGYTF.

This clonotype was detected only a few times. The chain is built from TRBV20-1 and TRBJ1-6; D is possibly TRBD1 (5 bases). V was clipped by 2 bases and J by 7 bases, with 12 bases between them. The length of the CDR3 is 14 residues. Germline V CDR1 and CDR2: DFQATT, SNEGSKA (reference sequence). The CDR3 DNA sequence: TGCAGTGCTAGACCGGGACTGTCGAATTCACCCCTCCACTTT. Protein: CSARPGLSNSPLHF.

The chain recombines TRBV20-1 with TRBJ2-3, with D unclear. V was pared by 3 bases and J by 3 bases, with 25 bases between. CDR3 length: 18 residues. Germline CDR1 is DFQATT and CDR2 is SNEGSKA (reference sequence). The CDR3, as DNA: TGCAGTGCTAGGGGCCTTACCTCCACCAAAATTAAAACAGATACGCAGTATTTT. Protein: CSARGLTSTKIKTDTQYF.

By sample share, this clonotype is medium-sized. The chain recombines TRBV28 with TRBJ2-1, with D possibly being TRBD1 (5 bases). CDR3 length: 19 amino acids. Trimming left V 5 bases short and J 2 bases short, with 25 bases between. CDR1 and CDR2 (germline): MDHEN, SYDVKM. The DNA for the CDR3 is TGTGCCAGCAGTGCCCGCCAAGCCGGACACCGTACTCCCTACAATGAGCAGTTCTTC. This encodes CASSARQAGHRTPYNEQFF. Full variable domain (remainder filled in from reference TRBV28 and TRBJ2-1): DVKVTQSSRYLVKRTGEKVFLECVQDMDHENMFWYRQDPGLGLRLIYFSYDVKMKEKGDIPEGYSVSREKKERFSLILESASTNQTSMYLCASSARQAGHRTPYNEQFFGPGTRLTVL.

The chain has TRBV7-2 and TRBJ2-1; D is unresolved. Germline V CDR1 and CDR2: SGHTA, FQGNSA. CDR3 length: 13 amino acids. Deletions cut 1 base from V and 6 bases from J, with 7 bases between. The CDR3 is CASSLGQINEQFF. CDR3 nucleotides: TGTGCCAGCAGCTTAGGCCAGATCAATGAGCAGTTCTTC.

This clonotype was seen more than once but under ten times. V usage is TRBV28 and J usage is TRBJ1-6; 7 nucleotides agree with TRBD1. This CDR3 is 15 amino acids long. Looked up from germline, CDR1 is MDHEN and CDR2 is SYDVKM. With 5 bases clipped from V and 6 bases from J, the junction kept 7 bases outside the gene matches. This CDR3 reads CASSPTDRVNSPLHF. The CDR3 DNA follows: TGTGCCAGCAGTCCGACCGACAGGGTTAATTCACCCCTCCACTTT.

This clonotype was counted a few times. This sequence joins TRBV5-1 and TRBJ2-3; TRBD2 aligns across 9 bases. The germline gives CDR1 SGHRS, CDR2 YFSETQ. V was clipped by 4 bases and J by 4 bases; unmatched bases: 10. The CDR3 is 16 residues long. The CDR3 region has the DNA TGCGCCAGCAGCGTACAACCGGGACTAGCACCAGATACGCAGTATTTT. This sequence encodes CASSVQPGLAPDTQYF.

This chain uses TRBV4-1 with TRBJ2-2; D may be TRBD2 (6 bases). V lost 0 bases and J lost 2, with 13 bases in between. The germline CDR1 and CDR2 sequences are MGHRA and YSYEKL. This CDR3 is 17 amino acids long. CDR3 region: CASSQERRRANTGELFF. The CDR3 nucleotides are TGCGCCAGCAGCCAAGAGCGTCGGAGGGCCAACACCGGGGAGCTGTTTTTT.